The 20 T cell receptor beta chains listed next were all sequenced from one sample in a study of Graves' ophthalmopathy and Graves' hyperthyroidism. Amplified material comprised TCR beta CDR3 regions derived from RNA transcripts. An opening RT-PCR round employed HTBI primers and preceded a second-round multiplex PCR. TCRdb re-derived calls from the multiplex PCR reads in MiXCR, one entry per CDR3 protein. The sample includes around 470,000 distinct CDR3 sequences, approximately 15% of them seen just once. The sequenced sample consisted of blood. These TCRs come from a woman in her 30s with Graves' ophthalmopathy.

This clonotype was seen ten or more times. The gene calls are TRBV30 and TRBJ1-2; D perhaps matches TRBD1 (6 bases). The germline V gene has CDR1 GTSNPN and CDR2 SVGIG (reference sequence). V lost 0 bases and J lost 4, with 15 bases in between. This CDR3 comprises 15 residues. This chain's CDR3 is CAWSVLEGGGYGYTF. The CDR3 region has the DNA TGTGCCTGGAGTGTACTTGAAGGGGGTGGCTATGGCTACACCTTC.

This clonotype was detected many times. J is TRBJ2-3 and V is TRBV29-1; D remains ambiguous. The CDR3 sequence is 13 residues long. The germline V gene has CDR1 SQVTM and CDR2 ANQGSEA. V was clipped by 4 bases and J by 3 bases, with 11 bases between them. The CDR3 DNA sequence: TGCAGCGTTGCATCCCGGGTAACAGATACGCAGTATTTT. Translated: CSVASRVTDTQYF.

Ten or more counts support this clonotype. CDR3 protein: CASSRAGSYGYTF. CDR3 sequence (DNA): TGTGCCAGCAGTCGAGCAGGGAGCTATGGCTACACCTTC. The V call is TRBV6-1, the J call TRBJ1-2; maybe TRBD1 (5 bases). Trimming cost V 5 bases and J 4 bases, with 11 bases left between them. The germline gives CDR1 MNHNS, CDR2 SASEGT. CDR3 length: 13 amino acids.

Ten or more counts support this clonotype. The genes are TRBV2 and TRBJ2-6; 9 nucleotides match TRBD1. V lost 7 bases to trimming and J lost 0 bases; unmatched junction nucleotides: 4. The germline V gene has CDR1 SNHLY and CDR2 FYNNEI. This CDR3 has 16 amino acids. The DNA for the CDR3 is TGTGCCAGCAACTGGGGACAGGGCTCTGGGGCCAACGTCCTGACTTTC. Translation: CASNWGQGSGANVLTF.

This clonotype was seen repeatedly, ten times or more. The gene calls are TRBV6-1 and TRBJ2-5; possibly TRBD1 for D (6 bases). This CDR3 spans 14 amino acids. In germline, CDR1 is MNHNS, CDR2 SASEGT. The V gene lost 4 bases and the J gene lost 4 bases, with 13 bases spanning the gap. The CDR3 DNA is TGTGCCAGCAGTGCAAACAGGGTGAGAGAGACCCAGTACTTC. Protein product: CASSANRVRETQYF.

This clonotype was observed at least ten times. J is TRBJ1-5 and V is TRBV28; perhaps TRBD1 as D (5 bases). The CDR3 is 14 amino acids. The ends were cut back, 8 bases at V and 10 bases at J, with 21 bases in the middle. Germline CDR1 and CDR2: MDHEN and SYDVKM. The CDR3 DNA follows: TGTGCCAGCTACCAGACAGACAGTAGCGGACCCCAGCATTTT. Protein: CASYQTDSSGPQHF.

This chain links TRBV6-1 with TRBJ1-1; D remains unclear. V dropped 7 bases and J dropped 0 bases, with 9 bases sitting between them. CDR1 is MNHNS and CDR2 is SASEGT in the germline V gene. This CDR3 is 13 amino acids long. The CDR3 is CASKGDVNTEAFF. As DNA, the CDR3 is TGTGCCAGCAAGGGTGACGTGAACACTGAAGCTTTCTTT.

This clonotype was detected ten times or more. The rearrangement joins TRBV2 to TRBJ1-2; a possible D gene is TRBD1 (5 bases). V lost 7 bases, J lost 0 bases, and 12 bases lay in between. This CDR3 is built from 14 residues. Germline V gives CDR1 SNHLY, CDR2 FYNNEI. CDR3 in amino acids: CASNGREANYGYTF. CDR3 DNA sequence: TGTGCCAGCAATGGCAGGGAGGCTAACTATGGCTACACCTTC.

This clonotype has at least ten counts. The chain couples TRBV12-5 to TRBJ1-1; D not certain. This CDR3 contains 11 residues. The germline V and J ends were trimmed by 6 bases and 5 bases, with 7 bases remaining between them. Per the germline V gene, CDR1 is LGHNT and CDR2 is FRNRAP. CDR3 coding DNA: TGTGCTAGTGGGATGATGACTGAAGCTTTCTTT. Protein sequence: CASGMMTEAFF.

This clonotype was recorded at least ten times. The rearrangement joins TRBV12-5 to TRBJ2-4; D is unresolved. The germline V gene encodes CDR1 LGHNT and CDR2 FRNRAP. The CDR3 spans 15 residues. V lost 7 bases and J 1 base, leaving 14 bases between the germline ends. CDR3 bases: TGTGCTAGTGCCAAACCCCTCCAGGCCAAAAACATTCAGTACTTC. This sequence encodes CASAKPLQAKNIQYF.

Of note for this clonotype: A much larger clone lies one base from this, so it may be a read error. This chain links TRBV19 with TRBJ1-5; no clear D gene. This CDR3 region has 12 residues. V was clipped by 2 bases and J by 10 bases, with 9 bases between them. CDR1 and CDR2 from the germline V gene are LNHDA and SQIVND (reference sequence). This CDR3 is CASSINGHPQHF. CDR3 DNA sequence: TGTGCCAGTAGTATAAATGGGCATCCCCAGCATTTT. The full variable domain, in which reference TRBV19 and TRBJ1-5 provide the parts outside the CDR3, is DGGITQSPKYLFRKEGQNVTLSCEQNLNHDAMYWYRQDPGQGLRLIYYSQIVNDFQKGDIAEGYSVSREKKESFPLTVTSAQKNPTAFYLCASSINGHPQHFGDGTRLSIL.

The chain recombines TRBV20-1 with TRBJ1-6; maybe TRBD1 (5 bases). The V end lost 3 bases, the J end lost 15 bases, and 21 bases lay between the germline ends. CDR1 DFQATT and CDR2 SNEGSKA come from the germline V gene (reference sequence). CDR3 size: 14 residues. Here the CDR3 DNA reads TGCAGTGCTAGTGCGGGGACGGATGTTCATGTCCTCCACTTT. Residues: CSASAGTDVHVLHF.

The V and J genes are TRBV19 and TRBJ1-1; 10 nucleotides line up with TRBD1. V lost 11 bases and J lost 11; bases outside the gene matches: 5. In germline, CDR1 is LNHDA, CDR2 SQIVND (reference sequence). CDR3 length: 10 amino acids. Here the CDR3 DNA reads TGTGCCGGAGGGACAGGGGCCGCTTTCTTT. It translates to CAGGTGAAFF.

At least ten counts were recorded for this clonotype. This chain joins TRBV28 and TRBJ1-3; 9 positions match TRBD1. Trimming cost V 5 bases and J 0 bases; bases outside gene matches: 17. The CDR3 is made up of 20 amino acids. CDR1 MDHEN and CDR2 SYDVKM come from the germline V gene. DNA for the CDR3: TGTGCCAGCAGTCAACCCCCCGGGACAGGGTCCTCTTACTCTGGAAACACCATATATTTT. Protein sequence: CASSQPPGTGSSYSGNTIYF.

This clonotype was seen more than once but under ten times. Sequence at one end of the junction differs from germline and may be a read error. The rearrangement links TRBV6-1 to TRBJ2-4, with TRBD1 matching 7 bases. CDR1 is MNHNS and CDR2 is SASEGT in the germline V gene. The CDR3 contains 11 residues. In DNA form, the CDR3 reads TGTGCCAGCGGGACAGAAAACGTTCAGTACTTC. This gives the protein CASGTENVQYF.

As regards this clonotype: One end of the junction does not line up with germline, which may come from a read error. This chain links TRBV9 with TRBJ1-3, with D possibly being TRBD1 (5 bases). Germline CDR1 is SGDLS and CDR2 is YYNGEE. This CDR3 is 18 amino acids long. The CDR3 region is CASSSRRDVYNNRNAIYF. The CDR3 DNA reads TGTGCCAGCAGCAGTCGGCGGGACGTCTATAATAATAGAAACGCCATATATTTT.

The chain is built from TRBV30 and TRBJ1-2, with 8 bases fitting TRBD1. The CDR3 length is 11 residues. The trim removed 8 bases at V and 6 bases at J, leaving 5 bases unmatched. The germline V gene has CDR1 GTSNPN and CDR2 SVGIG (reference sequence). CDR3 loop: CAGRTGNGYTF. CDR3 coding DNA: TGTGCCGGGCGGACAGGGAATGGCTACACCTTC.

This clonotype was counted many times. The chain has TRBV7-9 and TRBJ2-7; a weak D match, TRBD2 (6 bases). The CDR3 is 14 amino acids. Germline V CDR1 and CDR2: SEHNR, FQNEAQ (reference sequence). V was shortened by 1 base and J by 4 bases, with 11 bases between the two germline ends. The CDR3 reads CASSLEGRKYEQYF. CDR3 coding DNA: TGTGCCAGCAGCTTAGAGGGGAGGAAATACGAGCAGTACTTC.

This clonotype showed up many times. The chain links TRBV20-1 to TRBJ1-2, with 10 nucleotides matching TRBD1. Germline-derived CDR1 and CDR2 are DFQATT and SNEGSKA (reference sequence). The junction had 13 bases not matched to a gene; V was cut back by 5 bases and J by 1 base. The CDR3 length is 17 residues. DNA of the CDR3: TGCAGTGCTTATAACGCCCCGGGACAGGGGAGTAACTATGGCTACACCTTC. Translation gives CSAYNAPGQGSNYGYTF.

Ten or more counts support this clonotype. The chain combines TRBV20-1 with TRBJ1-1; maybe TRBD1 (6 bases). V dropped 8 bases and J dropped 3 bases, with 13 bases sitting between them. Germline CDR1 DFQATT, CDR2 SNEGSKA (reference sequence). CDR3 length: 12 residues. The CDR3: CSTPRGYTEAFF. The CDR3 nucleotides are TGCAGTACCCCCAGGGGATACACTGAAGCTTTCTTT.